What follows are 18 T cell receptor beta chains derived from one specimen sequenced in a study of T cell responses to AZD1222 COVID-19 vaccine. Assay used: immunoSEQ multiplex PCR; TCRdb lists only in-frame clones, some missing. The table includes about 140,000 clones, roughly 90% detected once. Sequenced material: peripheral blood, taken 28 days after the second AZD1222 dose. The receptor source for this set is an adult who received the AZD1222 COVID-19 vaccine.

The gene calls are TRBV7-3 and TRBJ2-7; TRBD1 agrees at 9 bases. This CDR3 is 16 amino acids long. Germline V gene data show CDR1 as SGHTA and CDR2 as FQGTGA. Trimming cost V 5 bases and J 0 bases; bases outside gene matches: 8. For the CDR3, the DNA is TGTGCCAGCAGCCTCTGCAGGGACAGGGACTCCTACGAGCAGTACTTC. Translating gives CASSLCRDRDSYEQYF.

The chain couples TRBV15 to TRBJ2-5, with D uncertain. Trimming took 0 bases from V and 5 from J, leaving 16 bases between them. Germline V CDR1 and CDR2: LNHNV, YYDKDF (reference sequence). The CDR3 runs 16 residues. CDR3 sequence: CATSRDYASAQETQYF. DNA for the CDR3: TGTGCCACCAGCAGAGATTACGCTAGTGCTCAGGAGACCCAGTACTTC.

This clone was recorded only once. The chain recombines TRBV7-3 with TRBJ1-6; perhaps TRBD1 as D (5 bases). Germline V gene data show CDR1 as SGHTA and CDR2 as FQGTGA. Between the trimmed V and J ends, which lost 5 bases and 5 bases, there was a span of 13 bases. The CDR3 consists of 15 residues. CDR3: CASSRGQGDNSPLHF. In nucleotides, the CDR3 is TGTGCCAGCAGCCGTGGGCAGGGAGATAATTCACCCCTCCACTTT.

This chain joins TRBV6-2 or TRBV6-3 and TRBJ2-7; D gene ambiguous. Germline values: CDR1 MNHEY, CDR2 SVGEGT. V was cut by 6 bases and J by 2 bases, with 17 bases left in between. This CDR3 spans 15 amino acids. The CDR3 DNA is TGTGCCAGCAGCCCGCCCCGGACGAGAACCTACGAGCAGTACTTC. As protein: CASSPPRTRTYEQYF.

The rearrangement joins TRBV7-9 to TRBJ2-2, with D unclear. The ends were cut back, 3 bases at V and 0 bases at J, with 8 bases in the middle. The CDR3 has 15 amino acids. CDR1 and CDR2 (germline): SEHNR, FQNEAQ (reference sequence). CDR3 sequence: CASSFATANTGELFF. In nucleotides, the CDR3 is TGTGCCAGCAGCTTTGCCACTGCGAACACCGGGGAGCTGTTTTTT.

The CDR3: CASSYFTGGTEAFF. Here the CDR3 DNA reads TGTGCCAGCAGTTACTTTACAGGGGGGACTGAAGCTTTCTTT. The V and J genes are TRBV6-2 or TRBV6-3 and TRBJ1-1; TRBD1 aligns across 8 bases. Germline CDR1 and CDR2: MNHEY and SVGEGT. V dropped 1 base and J dropped 5; count of bases not matched to a gene: 3. The CDR3 length is 14 residues.

This chain links TRBV7-2 with TRBJ2-1; 10 positions agree with TRBD2. CDR3 length: 16 amino acids. From germline, CDR1 is SGHTA and CDR2 FQGNSA. The trim removed 1 base at V and 8 bases at J, leaving 8 bases unmatched. CDR3 amino acids: CASSLERSGGPYEQFF. CDR3 DNA: TGTGCCAGCAGCTTAGAGCGTAGCGGGGGGCCTTATGAGCAGTTCTTC.

The chain uses TRBV27 and TRBJ1-1, with TRBD1 as a possible D gene (6 bases). The length of the CDR3 is 16 residues. V lost 6 bases and J lost 1, with 18 bases in between. CDR1 and CDR2 (germline): MNHEY, SMNVEV (reference sequence). The CDR3 reads CASSPAPGAGNTEAFF. As DNA, the CDR3 is TGTGCCAGCAGCCCTGCTCCAGGGGCCGGGAACACTGAAGCTTTCTTT.

For the CDR3, the DNA is TGTGCCACCACCCCCGGCCCCAATATGAACACTGAAGCTTTCTTT. Residues: CATTPGPNMNTEAFF. The gene calls are TRBV15 and TRBJ1-1; no reliable D call. The CDR3 is 15 amino acids. In germline, CDR1 is LNHNV, CDR2 YYDKDF (reference sequence). Trimming took off 7 bases at V and 0 bases at J, with 15 bases between the two ends.

V is TRBV5-6 and J is TRBJ1-1; a weak D match, TRBD1 (5 bases). This CDR3 region has 13 residues. Per the germline V gene, CDR1 is SGHDT and CDR2 is YYEEEE. The V end lost 4 bases, the J end lost 0 bases, and 7 bases lay between the germline ends. CDR3: CASSRDLNTEAFF. The CDR3 DNA reads as TGTGCCAGCAGCCGGGACCTGAACACTGAAGCTTTCTTT.

The rearrangement links TRBV9 to TRBJ1-1, with 8 bases aligning to TRBD1. The germline CDR1 and CDR2 sequences are SGDLS and YYNGEE. Trimming at V came to 3 bases and at J to 4 bases, leaving 5 bases not matched to a gene. The CDR3 consists of 14 residues. CDR3 sequence: CASSDDDRGTEAFF. The CDR3 DNA sequence: TGTGCCAGCAGCGACGACGACAGGGGCACTGAAGCTTTCTTT.

This chain connects TRBV15 to TRBJ2-1; 9 nucleotides align to TRBD1. With 9 bases clipped from V and 5 bases from J, the junction kept 11 bases outside the gene matches. This CDR3 is built from 15 residues. Germline CDR1 LNHNV, CDR2 YYDKDF (reference sequence). The CDR3 here is CATAGTGSANNEQFF. CDR3 DNA: TGTGCCACGGCGGGGACAGGGTCGGCAAACAATGAGCAGTTCTTC.

This sequence joins TRBV2 and TRBJ2-2; 7 bases line up with TRBD2. This CDR3 comprises 14 residues. The V gene's germline CDR1 is SNHLY and CDR2 FYNNEI. The junction had 4 bases not matched to a gene; V was cut back by 8 bases and J by 1 base. This chain's CDR3 is CASRLAVNTGELFF. CDR3 bases: TGTGCCAGCCGGCTAGCGGTGAACACCGGGGAGCTGTTTTTT. The full variable domain, its missing parts supplied by reference TRBV2 and TRBJ2-2, is EPEVTQTPSHQVTQMGQEVILRCVPISNHLYFYWYRQILGQKVEFLVSFYNNEISEKSEIFDDQFSVERPDGSNFTLKIRSTKLEDSAMYFCASRLAVNTGELFFGEGSRLTVL.

This chain uses TRBV6-1 with TRBJ1-1, with D perhaps matching TRBD1 (5 bases). The CDR3 totals 15 residues. Trimming took 7 bases from V and 3 from J, leaving 18 bases between them. Per the germline V gene, CDR1 is MNHNS and CDR2 is SASEGT. The CDR3 loop reads CASTWGDHRDTEAFF. DNA for the CDR3: TGTGCCAGCACCTGGGGGGACCATAGGGACACTGAAGCTTTCTTT.

This rearrangement joins TRBV5-5 to TRBJ1-6; D not certain. Trimming cost V 1 base and J 4 bases, with 9 bases left between them. The germline CDR1 and CDR2 sequences are SGHKS and YYEKEE (reference sequence). The CDR3 has 15 residues. The DNA of the CDR3 is TGTGCCAGCAGCTTGTCAGGAACATATAATTCACCCCTCCACTTT. Its protein product is CASSLSGTYNSPLHF. Filled out from reference TRBV5-5 and TRBJ1-6, the complete variable domain reads DAGVTQSPTHLIKTRGQQVTLRCSPISGHKSVSWYQQVLGQGPQFIFQYYEKEERGRGNFPDRFSARQFPNYSSELNVNALLLGDSALYLCASSLSGTYNSPLHFGNGTRLTVT.

This clone was seen a handful of times. The chain combines TRBV7-4 with TRBJ2-5; D possibly uses TRBD1 or TRBD2 (5 bases each). The V gene lost 5 bases and the J gene lost 5 bases, with 15 bases spanning the gap. The CDR3 loop spans 14 amino acids. The germline gives CDR1 SGHVT, CDR2 SQSDAQ. The CDR3: CASSPGARWETQYF. CDR3 DNA: TGTGCCAGCAGCCCCGGGGCTAGGTGGGAGACCCAGTACTTC. Filled out from reference TRBV7-4 and TRBJ2-5, the complete variable domain reads GAGVSQSPRYKVAKRGRDVALRCDSISGHVTLYWYRQTLGQGSEVLTYSQSDAQRDKSGRPSGRFSAERPERSVSTLKIQRTEQGDSAVYLCASSPGARWETQYFGPGTRLLVL.

The chain joins TRBV10-2 to TRBJ1-1; D is perhaps TRBD1 (5 bases). CDR1 is WSHSY and CDR2 is SAAADI in the germline V gene. The V and J ends lost 4 bases and 2 bases respectively, with 8 bases between them. The CDR3 runs to 13 residues. CDR3 coding DNA: TGCGCCAGCAGTGTGAGGGGAAACACTGAAGCTTTCTTT. The encoded protein is CASSVRGNTEAFF.

The chain is built from TRBV2 and TRBJ2-2; tentative D call: TRBD2 (7 bases). Per germline, CDR1 SNHLY and CDR2 FYNNEI. CDR3 length: 17 residues. Trimming removed 3 bases at V and 6 bases at J, with 20 bases between. The CDR3 DNA sequence: TGTGCCAGCAGTGATTCCCCGCGGGGGCCCCCGTCCGGGGAGCTGTTTTTT. Its translation: CASSDSPRGPPSGELFF.